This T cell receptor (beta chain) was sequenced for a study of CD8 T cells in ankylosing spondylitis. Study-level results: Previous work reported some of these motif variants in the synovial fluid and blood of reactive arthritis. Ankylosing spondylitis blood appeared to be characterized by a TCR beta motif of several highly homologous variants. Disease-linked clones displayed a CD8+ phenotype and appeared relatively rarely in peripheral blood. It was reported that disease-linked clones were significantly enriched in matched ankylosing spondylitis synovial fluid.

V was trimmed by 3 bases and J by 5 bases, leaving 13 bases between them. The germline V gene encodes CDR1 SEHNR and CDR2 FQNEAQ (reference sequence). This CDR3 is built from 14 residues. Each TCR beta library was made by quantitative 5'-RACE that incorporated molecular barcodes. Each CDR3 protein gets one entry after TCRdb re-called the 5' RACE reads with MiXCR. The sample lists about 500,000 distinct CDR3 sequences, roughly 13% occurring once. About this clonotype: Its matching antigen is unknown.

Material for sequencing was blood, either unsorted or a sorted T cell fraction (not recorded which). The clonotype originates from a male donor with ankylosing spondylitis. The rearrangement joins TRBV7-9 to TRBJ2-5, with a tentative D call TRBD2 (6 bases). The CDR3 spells CASSFSGGGETQYF. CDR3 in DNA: TGTGCCAGCAGCTTCTCAGGAGGAGGGGAGACCCAGTACTTC.